This entry concerns a single T cell receptor beta chain. The data were taken from a study of CXCR3-negative and CXCR3-positive naive CD8 T cells. The study made its TRB cDNA libraries by 5' RACE, adding UMI labels. Reanalyzing the 5' RACE reads, TCRdb keeps one entry per CDR3 protein, without DNA. This sample's clone table lists over 80,000 distinct CDR3 sequences. Germline lookup yields CDR1 LGHNA and CDR2 YNFKEQ. CDR3 size: 13 residues. Sample: naive CXCR3- CD8+ T cells from blood. Stated subset: CD45RO-CCR7+CD27+CD95- naive CD8+ T cells lacking CXCR3 (TNR3-). The chain carries TRBV4-2 and TRBJ1-1; as DNA is missing, the TRBD1 call by TCRdb cannot be tested. The receptor was isolated from a human donor in good health. Some clones in this sample may be carry-over from other donors' samples. CDR3 residues: CASSQGSGGIAFF.